The entry below gives a single T cell receptor beta chain sequence along with its context. TCRdb's copy holds only in-frame clones and misses some; the assay was immunoSEQ multiplex PCR. The sample has 79,000 or so clones, about 74% seen once. Germline CDR1 SEHNR, CDR2 FQNEAQ (reference sequence). Trimming stripped 1 base from V and 4 bases from J, with 7 bases between. CDR3 length: 13 amino acids. These data belong to a study of T cell responses to AZD1222 COVID-19 vaccine. The receptor was isolated from an adult who received the MenACWY meningococcal vaccine as a control. This chain links TRBV7-9 with TRBJ1-2, with D unresolved. Sequenced here: peripheral blood, sampled 28 days after the second dose of the MenACWY control vaccine. As DNA, the CDR3 is TGTGCCAGCAGCTTAGAGGACCGCTATGGCTACACCTTC. As protein: CASSLEDRYGYTF.